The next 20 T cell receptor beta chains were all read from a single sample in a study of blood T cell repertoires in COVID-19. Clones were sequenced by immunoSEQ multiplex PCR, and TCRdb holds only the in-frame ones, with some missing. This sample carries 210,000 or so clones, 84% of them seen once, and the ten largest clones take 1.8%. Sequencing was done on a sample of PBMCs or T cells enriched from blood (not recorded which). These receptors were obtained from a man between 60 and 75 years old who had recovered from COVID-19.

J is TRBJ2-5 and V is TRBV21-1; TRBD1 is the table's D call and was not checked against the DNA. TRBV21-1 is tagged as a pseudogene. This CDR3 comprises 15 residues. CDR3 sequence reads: CASSQDRVYQETQYF. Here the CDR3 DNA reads TGTGCCAGCAGCCAGGACAGGGTGTACCAAGAGACCCAGTACTTC.

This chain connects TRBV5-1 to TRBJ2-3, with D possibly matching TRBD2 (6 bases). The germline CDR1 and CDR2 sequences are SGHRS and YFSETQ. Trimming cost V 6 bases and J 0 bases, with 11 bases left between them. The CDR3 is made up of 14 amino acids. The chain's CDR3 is CASTQTSSTDTQYF. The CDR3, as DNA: TGCGCCAGCACCCAGACTAGTAGCACAGATACGCAGTATTTT.

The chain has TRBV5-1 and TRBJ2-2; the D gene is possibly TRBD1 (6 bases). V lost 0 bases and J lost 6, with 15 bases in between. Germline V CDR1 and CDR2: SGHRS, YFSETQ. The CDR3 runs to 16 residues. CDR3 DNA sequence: TGCGCCAGCAGCTTGGTTGGCAGGGGTGGTGCCGGGGAGCTGTTTTTT. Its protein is CASSLVGRGGAGELFF.

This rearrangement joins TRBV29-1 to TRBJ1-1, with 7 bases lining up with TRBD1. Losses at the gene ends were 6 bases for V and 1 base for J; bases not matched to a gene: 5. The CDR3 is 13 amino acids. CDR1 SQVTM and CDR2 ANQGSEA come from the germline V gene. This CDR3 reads CSVRQGTNTEAFF. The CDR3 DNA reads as TGCAGCGTCAGACAGGGAACGAACACTGAAGCTTTCTTT.

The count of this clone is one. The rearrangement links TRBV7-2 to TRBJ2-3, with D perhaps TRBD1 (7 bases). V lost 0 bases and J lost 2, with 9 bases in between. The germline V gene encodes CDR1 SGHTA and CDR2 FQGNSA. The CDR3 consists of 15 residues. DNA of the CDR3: TGTGCCAGCAGCTTAGCCAGGGGGGTCACAGATACGCAGTATTTT. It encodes CASSLARGVTDTQYF.

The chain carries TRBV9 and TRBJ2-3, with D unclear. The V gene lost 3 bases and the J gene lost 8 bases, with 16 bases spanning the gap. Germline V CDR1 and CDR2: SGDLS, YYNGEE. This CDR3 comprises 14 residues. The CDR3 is CASSAQHRHGTQYF. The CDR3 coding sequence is TGTGCCAGCAGCGCGCAGCATAGACACGGTACGCAGTATTTT.

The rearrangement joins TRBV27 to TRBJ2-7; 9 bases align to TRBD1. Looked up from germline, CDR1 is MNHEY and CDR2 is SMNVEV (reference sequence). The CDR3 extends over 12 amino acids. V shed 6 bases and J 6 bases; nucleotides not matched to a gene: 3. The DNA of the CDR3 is TGTGCCAGCAGACTGACAGGGGGCGAGCAGTACTTC. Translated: CASRLTGGEQYF.

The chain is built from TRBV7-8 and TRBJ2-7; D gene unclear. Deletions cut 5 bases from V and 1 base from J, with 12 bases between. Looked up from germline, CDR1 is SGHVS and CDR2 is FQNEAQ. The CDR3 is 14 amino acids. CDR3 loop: CASSLKTQSYEQYF. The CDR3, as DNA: TGTGCCAGCAGCCTAAAGACTCAATCCTACGAGCAGTACTTC.

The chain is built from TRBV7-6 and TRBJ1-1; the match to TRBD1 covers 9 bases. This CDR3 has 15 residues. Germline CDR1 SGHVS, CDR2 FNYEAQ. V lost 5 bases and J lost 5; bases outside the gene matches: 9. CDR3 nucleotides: TGTGCCAGCAGCCGGCAGGGACAGGGTTGGACTGAAGCTTTCTTT. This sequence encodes CASSRQGQGWTEAFF. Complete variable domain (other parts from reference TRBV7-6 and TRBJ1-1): GAGVSQSPRYKVTKRGQDVALRCDPISGHVSLYWYRQALGQGPEFLTYFNYEAQQDKSGLPNDRFSAERPEGSISTLTIQRTEQRDSAMYRCASSRQGQGWTEAFFGQGTRLTVV.

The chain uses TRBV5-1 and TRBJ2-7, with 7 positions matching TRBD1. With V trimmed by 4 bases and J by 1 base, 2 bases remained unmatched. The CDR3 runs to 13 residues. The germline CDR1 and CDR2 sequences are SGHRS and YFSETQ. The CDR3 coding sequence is TGCGCCAGCAGCCAGGGACAGTCCTACGAGCAGTACTTC. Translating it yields CASSQGQSYEQYF.

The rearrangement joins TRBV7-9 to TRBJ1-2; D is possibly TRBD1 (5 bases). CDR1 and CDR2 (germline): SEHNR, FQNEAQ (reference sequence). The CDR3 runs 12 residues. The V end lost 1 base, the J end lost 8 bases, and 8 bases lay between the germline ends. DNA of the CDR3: TGTGCCAGCAGCTTAGAAGGGGAAGGCTACACCTTC. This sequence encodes CASSLEGEGYTF.

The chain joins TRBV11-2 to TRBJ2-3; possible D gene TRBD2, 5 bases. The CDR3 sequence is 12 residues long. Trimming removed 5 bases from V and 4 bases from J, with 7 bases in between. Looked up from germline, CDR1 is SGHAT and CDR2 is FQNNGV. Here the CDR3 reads CASSGSSDTQYF. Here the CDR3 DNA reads TGTGCCAGCAGCGGGAGTTCAGATACGCAGTATTTT.

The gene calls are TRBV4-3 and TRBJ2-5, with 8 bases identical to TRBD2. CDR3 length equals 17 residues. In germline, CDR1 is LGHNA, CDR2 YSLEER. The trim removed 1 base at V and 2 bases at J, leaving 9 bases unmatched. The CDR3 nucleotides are TGCGCCAGCAGCCAAGCGCCGTTTGTAGCGGGGCAAGAGACCCAGTACTTC. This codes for CASSQAPFVAGQETQYF.

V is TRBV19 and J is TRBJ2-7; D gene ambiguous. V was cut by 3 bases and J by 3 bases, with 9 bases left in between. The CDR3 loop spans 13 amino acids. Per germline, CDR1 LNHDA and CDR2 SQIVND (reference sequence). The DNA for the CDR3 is TGTGCCAGTAGTATCACAGCCTTCTACGAGCAGTACTTC. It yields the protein CASSITAFYEQYF. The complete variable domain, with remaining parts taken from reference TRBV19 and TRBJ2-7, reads DGGITQSPKYLFRKEGQNVTLSCEQNLNHDAMYWYRQDPGQGLRLIYYSQIVNDFQKGDIAEGYSVSREKKESFPLTVTSAQKNPTAFYLCASSITAFYEQYFGPGTRLTVT.

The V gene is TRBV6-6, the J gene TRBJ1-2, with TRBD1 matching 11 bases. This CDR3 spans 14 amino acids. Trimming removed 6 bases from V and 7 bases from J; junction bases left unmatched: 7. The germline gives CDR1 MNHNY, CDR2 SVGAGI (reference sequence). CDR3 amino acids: CASSRGQGAIGYTF. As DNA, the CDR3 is TGTGCCAGCAGCCGAGGACAGGGGGCCATTGGCTACACCTTC.

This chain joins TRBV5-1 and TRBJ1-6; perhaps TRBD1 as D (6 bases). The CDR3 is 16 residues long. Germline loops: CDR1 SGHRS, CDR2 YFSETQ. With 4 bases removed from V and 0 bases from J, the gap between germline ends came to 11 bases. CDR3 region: CASSRRDTSYNSPLHF. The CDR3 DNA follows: TGCGCCAGCAGCCGCCGGGACACCTCCTATAATTCACCCCTCCACTTT.

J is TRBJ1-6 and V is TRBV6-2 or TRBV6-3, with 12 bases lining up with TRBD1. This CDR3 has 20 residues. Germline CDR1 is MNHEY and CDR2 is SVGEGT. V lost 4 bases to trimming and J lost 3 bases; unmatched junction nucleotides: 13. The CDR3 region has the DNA TGTGCCAGCAGTTCGAGACCGGGACAGGGGGCCGTATTCTATAATTCACCCCTCCACTTT. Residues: CASSSRPGQGAVFYNSPLHF.

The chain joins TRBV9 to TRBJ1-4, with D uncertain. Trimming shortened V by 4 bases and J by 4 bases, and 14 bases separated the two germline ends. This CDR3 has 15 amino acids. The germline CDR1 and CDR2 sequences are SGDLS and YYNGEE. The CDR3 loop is CASSPGGGSNEKLFF. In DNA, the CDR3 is TGTGCCAGCAGCCCCGGAGGAGGGAGTAATGAAAAACTGTTTTTT. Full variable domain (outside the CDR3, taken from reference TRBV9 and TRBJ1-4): DSGVTQTPKHLITATGQRVTLRCSPRSGDLSVYWYQQSLDQGLQFLIQYYNGEERAKGNILERFSAQQFPDLHSELNLSSLELGDSALYFCASSPGGGSNEKLFFGSGTQLSVL.

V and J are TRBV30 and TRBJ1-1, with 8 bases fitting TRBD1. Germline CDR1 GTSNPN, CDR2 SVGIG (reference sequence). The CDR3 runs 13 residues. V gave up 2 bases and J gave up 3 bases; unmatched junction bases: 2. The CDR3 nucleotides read TGTGCCTGGAGTCGACAGGGGTACACTGAAGCTTTCTTT. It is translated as CAWSRQGYTEAFF.

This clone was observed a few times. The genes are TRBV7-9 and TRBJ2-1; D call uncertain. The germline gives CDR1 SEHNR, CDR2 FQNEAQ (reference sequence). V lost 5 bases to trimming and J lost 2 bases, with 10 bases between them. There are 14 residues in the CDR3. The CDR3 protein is CASSPSSAYNEQFF. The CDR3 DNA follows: TGTGCCAGCAGCCCCTCTTCGGCCTACAATGAGCAGTTCTTC.